This TCR beta chain was recorded in a study of blood T cell repertoires in COVID-19. Study background: There were acute and convalescent COVID-19 samples, and they came from the United States, Italy and Spain. PBMCs, B-cell-depleted T cells, or T cells were the source of the cDNA or gDNA that made up the material.

As handled by the study authors: Using reference gene primer amplification, nucleated cell counts were estimated. Using immunoSEQ multiplex PCR, the repertoire was profiled, and TCRdb retains in-frame clones only, with some absent. D and trimming were read from the DNA, whereas the V and J calls and clone size are those reported in that table. The table lists under 55,000 clones, over 75% of them singletons. This TCR derives from a human donor in a cohort sampled during active COVID-19. Material: peripheral blood.

The CDR3 reads CASSPSTDTQYF. The CDR3 bases are TGTGCCAGCAGCCCGTCGACAGATACGCAGTATTTT. The rearrangement uses TRBV5-4 and TRBJ2-3; D is uncertain. V gave up 4 bases and J gave up 3 bases, with 6 bases separating them. Germline V CDR1 and CDR2: SGHNT, YYREEE (reference sequence). This CDR3 spans 12 amino acids.